A single sample gave rise to the 7 T cell receptor beta chains below, sequenced in a study of T cell responses to AZD1222 COVID-19 vaccine. TCRdb's table, derived via immunoSEQ multiplex PCR, lists solely in-frame clones and lacks some. The sample lists roughly 99,000 clones, around 92% occurring once. The material was peripheral blood, obtained 28 days after the second AZD1222 dose. The receptors shown here come from an adult who received the AZD1222 COVID-19 vaccine.

The chain recombines TRBV11-2 with TRBJ1-6; no clear D. The V and J ends lost 6 bases and 13 bases respectively, with 13 bases between them. The germline V gene encodes CDR1 SGHAT and CDR2 FQNNGV. There are 12 residues in the CDR3. The CDR3 loop reads CASSRASGPLHF. The CDR3 coding sequence is TGTGCCAGCAGTCGGGCCTCCGGGCCCCTCCACTTT.

The chain is built from TRBV27 and TRBJ1-1; D gene ambiguous. V lost 4 bases and J lost 1, with 7 bases in between. CDR3 size: 13 residues. Per the germline V gene, CDR1 is MNHEY and CDR2 is SMNVEV (reference sequence). CDR3 loop: CASSYYPNTEAFF. Here the CDR3 DNA reads TGTGCCAGCAGTTACTACCCGAACACTGAAGCTTTCTTT.

In nucleotides, the CDR3 is TGTGCCAGCAGCCAAGGGACCGGACACGGGGCCCAAAAACTGTTTTTT. Its translation: CASSQGTGHGAQKLFF. The V gene is TRBV7-2, the J gene TRBJ1-4; D is perhaps TRBD1 (5 bases). Trimming stripped 5 bases from V and 9 bases from J, with 22 bases between. From germline, CDR1 is SGHTA and CDR2 FQGNSA. There are 16 residues in the CDR3. Supplemented by reference TRBV7-2 and TRBJ1-4, the full variable domain reads GAGVSQSPSNKVTEKGKDVELRCDPISGHTALYWYRQSLGQGLEFLIYFQGNSAPDKSGLPSDRFSAERTGGSVSTLTIQRTQQEDSAVYLCASSQGTGHGAQKLFFGSGTQLSVL.

The rearrangement joins TRBV4-1 to TRBJ1-3, with unresolved D. The CDR3 loop spans 15 amino acids. Trimming stripped 0 bases from V and 0 bases from J, with 6 bases between. In germline, CDR1 is MGHRA, CDR2 YSYEKL. This CDR3 is CASSQDGNSGNTIYF. The DNA for the CDR3 is TGCGCCAGCAGCCAAGACGGAAACTCTGGAAACACCATATATTTT.

The chain links TRBV7-9 to TRBJ2-1; maybe TRBD1 (6 bases). The germline gives CDR1 SEHNR, CDR2 FQNEAQ (reference sequence). V shed 2 bases and J shed 12 bases, with 26 bases lying between them. CDR3 length equals 17 residues. CDR3 in amino acids: CASSLYATGNRITGQFF. The CDR3 nucleotides are TGTGCCAGCAGCTTATACGCCACAGGGAATAGAATAACGGGGCAGTTCTTC.

CDR3 bases: TGCGCCAGCAGCTTGGGTCAGGGGGCTGGCGCTGAAGCTTTCTTT. It specifies CASSLGQGAGAEAFF. The chain recombines TRBV5-1 with TRBJ1-1, with TRBD1 matching 8 bases. The CDR3 runs 15 residues. After removal of 0 bases from V and 6 bases from J, the junction contained 7 bases not matched to a gene. The germline V gene has CDR1 SGHRS and CDR2 YFSETQ. The variable domain in full, completed from reference TRBV5-1 and TRBJ1-1, reads KAGVTQTPRYLIKTRGQQVTLSCSPISGHRSVSWYQQTPGQGLQFLFEYFSETQRNKGNFPGRFSGRQFSNSRSEMNVSTLELGDSALYLCASSLGQGAGAEAFFGQGTRLTVV.

The chain couples TRBV29-1 to TRBJ2-2; the match to TRBD1 covers 7 bases. Trimming removed 5 bases from V and 5 bases from J; junction bases left unmatched: 11. The germline CDR1 and CDR2 sequences are SQVTM and ANQGSEA. This CDR3 is 15 amino acids long. CDR3 DNA: TGCAGCGTTAAGCAACCGGGACAGAGAACCGGGGAGCTGTTTTTT. Translated, it gives CSVKQPGQRTGELFF.